Reported below is one T cell receptor (beta chain). Its antigen remains unknown. The record originates from a study of graft-versus-host responses after intestinal transplantation. Only in-frame clones appear in the TCRdb table, and some are missing; sequencing was by immunoSEQ multiplex PCR. This table holds around 16,000 clones, about 87% found once. This CDR3 region has 15 residues. Germline V CDR1 and CDR2: SGHAT, FQNNGV. Trimming removed 0 bases at V and 5 bases at J, with 13 bases between. General study points: The recipient marrow held GvH clones, and some of them showed up first in ileum or blood.

This receptor was taken from a human patient who received an intestinal transplant, so some T cells may come from the graft donor. The sequencing here drew on PBMCs, taken around 110 days after intestinal transplant. The rearrangement links TRBV11-2 to TRBJ2-5; perhaps TRBD2 as D (6 bases). CDR3 DNA sequence: TGTGCCAGCAGCTTAGAACCGGGGGTGTTGGAGACCCAGTACTTC. It codes for CASSLEPGVLETQYF. Full variable domain (rest looked up from reference TRBV11-2 and TRBJ2-5): EAGVAQSPRYKIIEKRQSVAFWCNPISGHATLYWYQQILGQGPKLLIQFQNNGVVDDSQLPKDRFSAERLKGVDSTLKIQPAKLEDSAVYLCASSLEPGVLETQYFGPGTRLLVL.